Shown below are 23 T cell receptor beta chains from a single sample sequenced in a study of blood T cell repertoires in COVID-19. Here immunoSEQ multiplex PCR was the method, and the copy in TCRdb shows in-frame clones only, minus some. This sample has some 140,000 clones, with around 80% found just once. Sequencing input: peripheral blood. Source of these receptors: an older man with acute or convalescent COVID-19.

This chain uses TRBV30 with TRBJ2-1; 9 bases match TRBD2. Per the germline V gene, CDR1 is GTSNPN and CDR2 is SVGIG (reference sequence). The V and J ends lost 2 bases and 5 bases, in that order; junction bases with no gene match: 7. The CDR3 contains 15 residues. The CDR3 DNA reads TGTGCCTGGAGTACTCAGCGGGGGGCGCACAATGAGCAGTTCTTC. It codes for CAWSTQRGAHNEQFF.

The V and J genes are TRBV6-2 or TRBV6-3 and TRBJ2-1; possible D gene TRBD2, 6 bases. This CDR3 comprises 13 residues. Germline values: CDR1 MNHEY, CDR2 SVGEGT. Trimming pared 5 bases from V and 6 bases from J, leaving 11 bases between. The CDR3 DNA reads TGTGCCAGCAGTCTCGGACTACCCAATGAGCAGTTCTTC. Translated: CASSLGLPNEQFF.

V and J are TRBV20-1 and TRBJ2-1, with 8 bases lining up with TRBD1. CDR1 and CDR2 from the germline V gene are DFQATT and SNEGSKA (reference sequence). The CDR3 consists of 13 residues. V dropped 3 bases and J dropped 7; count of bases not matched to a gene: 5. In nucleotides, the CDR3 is TGCAGTGCTAGTCGGACAGGGCGTAATGAGCAGTTCTTC. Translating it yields CSASRTGRNEQFF.

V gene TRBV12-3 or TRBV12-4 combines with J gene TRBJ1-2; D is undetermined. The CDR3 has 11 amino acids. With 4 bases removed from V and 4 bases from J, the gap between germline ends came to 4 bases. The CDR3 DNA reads TGTGCCAGCAGTTCCCGCTATGGCTACACCTTC. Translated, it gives CASSSRYGYTF.

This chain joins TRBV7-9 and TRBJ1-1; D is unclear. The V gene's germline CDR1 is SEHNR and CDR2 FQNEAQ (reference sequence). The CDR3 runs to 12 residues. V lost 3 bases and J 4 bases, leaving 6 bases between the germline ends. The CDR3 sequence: CASSFEGTEAFF. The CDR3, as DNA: TGTGCCAGCAGCTTCGAGGGCACTGAAGCTTTCTTT.

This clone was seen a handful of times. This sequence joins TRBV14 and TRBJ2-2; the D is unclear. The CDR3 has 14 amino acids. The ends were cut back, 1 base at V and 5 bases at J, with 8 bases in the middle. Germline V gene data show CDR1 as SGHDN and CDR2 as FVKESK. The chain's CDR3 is CASSQARTTGELFF. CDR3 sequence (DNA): TGTGCCAGCAGCCAAGCACGCACTACCGGGGAGCTGTTTTTT.

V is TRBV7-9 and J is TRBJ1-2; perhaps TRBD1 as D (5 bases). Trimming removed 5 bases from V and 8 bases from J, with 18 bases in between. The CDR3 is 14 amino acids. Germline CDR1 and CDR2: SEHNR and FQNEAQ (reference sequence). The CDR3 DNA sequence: TGTGCCAGCAGCCAAGATCTGGGCAGGGTCGGCTACACCTTC. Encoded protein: CASSQDLGRVGYTF. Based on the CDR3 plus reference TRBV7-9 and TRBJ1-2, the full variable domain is DTGVSQNPRHKITKRGQNVTFRCDPISEHNRLYWYRQTLGQGPEFLTYFQNEAQLEKSRLLSDRFSAERPKGSFSTLEIQRTEQGDSAMYLCASSQDLGRVGYTFGSGTRLTVV.

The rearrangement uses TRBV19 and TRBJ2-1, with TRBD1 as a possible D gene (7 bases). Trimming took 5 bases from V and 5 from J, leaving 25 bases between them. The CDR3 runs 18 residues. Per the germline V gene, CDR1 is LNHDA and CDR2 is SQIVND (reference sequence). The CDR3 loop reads CASSPRPGGKDLNNEQFF. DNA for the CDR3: TGTGCCAGTAGTCCGAGGCCAGGGGGGAAGGATCTCAACAATGAGCAGTTCTTC.

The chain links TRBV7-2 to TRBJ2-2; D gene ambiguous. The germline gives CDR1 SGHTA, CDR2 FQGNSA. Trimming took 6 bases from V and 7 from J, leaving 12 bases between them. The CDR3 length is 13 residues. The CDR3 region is CASSSPPGGELFF. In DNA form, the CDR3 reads TGTGCCAGCAGTTCCCCACCCGGCGGGGAGCTGTTTTTT.

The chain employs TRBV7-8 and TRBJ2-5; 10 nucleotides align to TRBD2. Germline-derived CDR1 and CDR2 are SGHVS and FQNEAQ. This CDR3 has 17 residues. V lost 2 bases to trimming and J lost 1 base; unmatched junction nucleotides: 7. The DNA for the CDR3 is TGTGCCAGCAGCTTAACACCTAGCGGGGGACCCCAAGAGACCCAGTACTTC. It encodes CASSLTPSGGPQETQYF.

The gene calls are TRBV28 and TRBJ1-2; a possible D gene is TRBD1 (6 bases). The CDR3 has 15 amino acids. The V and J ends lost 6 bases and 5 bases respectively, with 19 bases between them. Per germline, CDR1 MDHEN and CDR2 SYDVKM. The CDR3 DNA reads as TGTGCCAGCAGCCTCGTACAGGGAGCGCCGTATGGCTACACCTTC. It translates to CASSLVQGAPYGYTF.

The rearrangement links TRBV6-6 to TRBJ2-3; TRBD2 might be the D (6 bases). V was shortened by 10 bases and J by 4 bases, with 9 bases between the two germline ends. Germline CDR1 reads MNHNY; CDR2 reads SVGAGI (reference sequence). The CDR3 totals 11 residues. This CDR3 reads CATRLADTQYF. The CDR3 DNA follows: TGTGCCACCCGACTAGCAGATACGCAGTATTTT.

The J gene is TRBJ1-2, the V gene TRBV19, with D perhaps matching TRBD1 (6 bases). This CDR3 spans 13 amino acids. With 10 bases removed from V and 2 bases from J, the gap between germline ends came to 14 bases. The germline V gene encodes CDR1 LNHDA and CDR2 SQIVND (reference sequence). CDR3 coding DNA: TGTGCCACTGGATCGGACAGAAACTATGGCTACACCTTC. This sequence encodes CATGSDRNYGYTF.

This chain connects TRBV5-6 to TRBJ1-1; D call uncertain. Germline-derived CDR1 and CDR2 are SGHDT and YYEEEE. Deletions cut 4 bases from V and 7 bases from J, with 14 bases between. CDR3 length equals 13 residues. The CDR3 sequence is CASSLKWRVEAFF. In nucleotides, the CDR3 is TGTGCCAGCAGCCTAAAATGGAGGGTTGAAGCTTTCTTT.

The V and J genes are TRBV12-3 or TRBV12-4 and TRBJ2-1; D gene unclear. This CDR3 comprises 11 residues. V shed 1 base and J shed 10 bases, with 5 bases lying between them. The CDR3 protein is CASSLGAEQFF. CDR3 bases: TGTGCCAGCAGTTTAGGGGCCGAGCAGTTCTTC.

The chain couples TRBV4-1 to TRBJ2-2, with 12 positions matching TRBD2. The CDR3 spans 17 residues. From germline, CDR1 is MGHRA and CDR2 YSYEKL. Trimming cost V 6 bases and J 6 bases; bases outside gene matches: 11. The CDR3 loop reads CASRKTPSGGASGELFF. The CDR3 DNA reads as TGCGCCAGCAGAAAAACCCCTAGCGGGGGGGCGTCCGGGGAGCTGTTTTTT.

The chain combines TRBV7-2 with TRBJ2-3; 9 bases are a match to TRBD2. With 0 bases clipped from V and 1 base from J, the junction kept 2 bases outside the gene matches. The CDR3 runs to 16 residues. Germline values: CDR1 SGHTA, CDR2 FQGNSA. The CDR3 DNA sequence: TGTGCCAGCAGCTTAGCGGGCGGGGGGGGCACAGATACGCAGTATTTT. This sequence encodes CASSLAGGGGTDTQYF.

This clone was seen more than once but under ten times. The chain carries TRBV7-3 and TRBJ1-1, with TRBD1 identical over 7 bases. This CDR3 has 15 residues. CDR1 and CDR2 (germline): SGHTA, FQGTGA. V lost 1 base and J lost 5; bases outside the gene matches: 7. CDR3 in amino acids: CASSLIGTVKTEAFF. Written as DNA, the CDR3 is TGTGCCAGCAGCTTAATCGGGACAGTTAAGACTGAAGCTTTCTTT.

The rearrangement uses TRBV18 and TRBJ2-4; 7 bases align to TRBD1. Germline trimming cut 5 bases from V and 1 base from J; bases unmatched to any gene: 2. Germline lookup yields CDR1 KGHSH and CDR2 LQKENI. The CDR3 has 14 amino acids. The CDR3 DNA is TGTGCCAGCTCAGCGACAGGGGCCAAAAACATTCAGTACTTC. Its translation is CASSATGAKNIQYF.

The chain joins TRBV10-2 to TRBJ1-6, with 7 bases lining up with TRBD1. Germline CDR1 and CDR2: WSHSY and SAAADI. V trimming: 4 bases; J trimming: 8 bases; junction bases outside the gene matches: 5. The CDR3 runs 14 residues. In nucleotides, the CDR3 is TGCGCCAGCAGTGCGACAGGGTTTCATTCACCCCTCCACTTT. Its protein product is CASSATGFHSPLHF.

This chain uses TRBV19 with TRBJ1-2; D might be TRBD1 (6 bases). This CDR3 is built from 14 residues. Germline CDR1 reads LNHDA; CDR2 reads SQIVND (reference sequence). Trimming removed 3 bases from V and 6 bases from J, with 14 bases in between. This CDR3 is CASSILPQGHGYTF. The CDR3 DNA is TGTGCCAGTAGTATTTTGCCACAGGGCCATGGCTACACCTTC.

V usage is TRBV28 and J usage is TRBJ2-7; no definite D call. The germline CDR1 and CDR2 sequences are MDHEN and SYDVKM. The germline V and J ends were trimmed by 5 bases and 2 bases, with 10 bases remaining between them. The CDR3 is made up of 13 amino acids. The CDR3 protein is CASSTRGPYEQYF. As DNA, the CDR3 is TGTGCCAGCAGTACGCGCGGCCCCTACGAGCAGTACTTC.

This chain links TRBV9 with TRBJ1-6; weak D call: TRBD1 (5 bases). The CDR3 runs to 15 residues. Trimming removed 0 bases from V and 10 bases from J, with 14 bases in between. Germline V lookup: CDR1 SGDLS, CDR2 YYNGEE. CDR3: CASSVALGEVSPLHF. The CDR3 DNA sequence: TGTGCCAGCAGCGTAGCTTTAGGGGAGGTATCACCCCTCCACTTT.